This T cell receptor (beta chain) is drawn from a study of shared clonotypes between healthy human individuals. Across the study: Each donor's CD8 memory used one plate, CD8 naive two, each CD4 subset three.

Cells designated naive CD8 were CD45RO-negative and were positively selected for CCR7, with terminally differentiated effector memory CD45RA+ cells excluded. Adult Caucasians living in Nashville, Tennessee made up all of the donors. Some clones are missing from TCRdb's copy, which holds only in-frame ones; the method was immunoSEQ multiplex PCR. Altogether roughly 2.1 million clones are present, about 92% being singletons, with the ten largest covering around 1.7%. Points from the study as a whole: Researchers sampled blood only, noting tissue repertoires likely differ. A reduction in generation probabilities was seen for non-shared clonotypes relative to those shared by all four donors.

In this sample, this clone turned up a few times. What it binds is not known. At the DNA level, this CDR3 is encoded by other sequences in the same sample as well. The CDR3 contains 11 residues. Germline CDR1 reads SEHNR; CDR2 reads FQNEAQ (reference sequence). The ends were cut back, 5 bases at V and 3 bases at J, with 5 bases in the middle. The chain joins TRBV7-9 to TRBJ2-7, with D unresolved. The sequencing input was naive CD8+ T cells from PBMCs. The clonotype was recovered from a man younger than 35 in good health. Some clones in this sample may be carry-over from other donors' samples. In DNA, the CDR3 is TGTGCCAGCAGCGAAAACTACGAGCAGTACTTC. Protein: CASSENYEQYF. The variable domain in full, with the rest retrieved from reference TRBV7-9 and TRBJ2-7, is DTGVSQNPRHKITKRGQNVTFRCDPISEHNRLYWYRQTLGQGPEFLTYFQNEAQLEKSRLLSDRFSAERPKGSFSTLEIQRTEQGDSAMYLCASSENYEQYFGPGTRLTVT.